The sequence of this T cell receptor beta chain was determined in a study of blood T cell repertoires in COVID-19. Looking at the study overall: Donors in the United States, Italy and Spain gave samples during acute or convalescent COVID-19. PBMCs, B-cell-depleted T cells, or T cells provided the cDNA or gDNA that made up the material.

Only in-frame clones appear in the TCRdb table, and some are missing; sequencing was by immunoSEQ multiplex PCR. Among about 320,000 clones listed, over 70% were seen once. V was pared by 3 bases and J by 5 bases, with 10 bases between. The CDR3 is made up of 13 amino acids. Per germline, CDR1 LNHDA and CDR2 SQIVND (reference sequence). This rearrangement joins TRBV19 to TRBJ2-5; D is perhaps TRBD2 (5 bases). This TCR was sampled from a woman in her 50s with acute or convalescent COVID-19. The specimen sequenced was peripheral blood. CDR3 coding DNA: TGTGCCAGTAGTATCCAAGGAGGTGAGACCCAGTACTTC. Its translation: CASSIQGGETQYF.